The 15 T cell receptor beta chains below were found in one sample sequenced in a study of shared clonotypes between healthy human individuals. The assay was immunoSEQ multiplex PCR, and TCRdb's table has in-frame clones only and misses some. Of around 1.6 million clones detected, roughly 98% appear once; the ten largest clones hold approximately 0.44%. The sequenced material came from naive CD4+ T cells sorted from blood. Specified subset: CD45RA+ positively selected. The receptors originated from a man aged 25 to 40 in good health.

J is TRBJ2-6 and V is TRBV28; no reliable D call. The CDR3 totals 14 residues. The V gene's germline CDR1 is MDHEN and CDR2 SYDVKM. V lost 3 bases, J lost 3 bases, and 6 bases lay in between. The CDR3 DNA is TGTGCCAGCAGTTTGGGGTATGGGGCCAACGTCCTGACTTTC. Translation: CASSLGYGANVLTF.

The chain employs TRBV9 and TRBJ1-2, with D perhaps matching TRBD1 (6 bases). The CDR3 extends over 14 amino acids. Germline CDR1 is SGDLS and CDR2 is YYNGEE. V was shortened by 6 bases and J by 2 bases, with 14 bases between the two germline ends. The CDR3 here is CASTRPGENYGYTF. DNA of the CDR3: TGTGCCAGCACGAGACCAGGGGAGAACTATGGCTACACCTTC.

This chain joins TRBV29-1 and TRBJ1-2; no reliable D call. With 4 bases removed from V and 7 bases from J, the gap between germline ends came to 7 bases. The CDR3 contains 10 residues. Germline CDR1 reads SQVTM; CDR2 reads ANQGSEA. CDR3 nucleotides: TGCAGCGTTGGGGTCCGTGGCTACACCTTC. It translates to CSVGVRGYTF.

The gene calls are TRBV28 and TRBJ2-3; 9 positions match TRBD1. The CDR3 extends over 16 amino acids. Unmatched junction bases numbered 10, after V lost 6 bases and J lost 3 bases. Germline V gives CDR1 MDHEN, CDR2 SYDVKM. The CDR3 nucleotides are TGTGCCAGCAGCCACACAGGGGGCGGGAGAACAGATACGCAGTATTTT. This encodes CASSHTGGGRTDTQYF. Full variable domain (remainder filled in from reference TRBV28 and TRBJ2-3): DVKVTQSSRYLVKRTGEKVFLECVQDMDHENMFWYRQDPGLGLRLIYFSYDVKMKEKGDIPEGYSVSREKKERFSLILESASTNQTSMYLCASSHTGGGRTDTQYFGPGTRLTVL.

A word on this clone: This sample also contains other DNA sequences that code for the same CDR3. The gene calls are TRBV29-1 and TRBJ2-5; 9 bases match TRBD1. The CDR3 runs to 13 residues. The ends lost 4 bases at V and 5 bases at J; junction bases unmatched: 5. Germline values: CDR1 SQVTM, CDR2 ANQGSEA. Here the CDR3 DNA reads TGCAGCGTTGGACAGGGGGGCGGGGAGACCCAGTACTTC. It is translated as CSVGQGGGETQYF.

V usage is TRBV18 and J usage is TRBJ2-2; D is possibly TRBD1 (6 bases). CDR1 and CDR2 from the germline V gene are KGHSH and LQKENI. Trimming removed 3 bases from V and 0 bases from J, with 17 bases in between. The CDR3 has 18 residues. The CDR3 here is CASSPIGVTGTNTGELFF. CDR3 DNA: TGTGCCAGCTCACCCATAGGGGTTACAGGGACGAACACCGGGGAGCTGTTTTTT.

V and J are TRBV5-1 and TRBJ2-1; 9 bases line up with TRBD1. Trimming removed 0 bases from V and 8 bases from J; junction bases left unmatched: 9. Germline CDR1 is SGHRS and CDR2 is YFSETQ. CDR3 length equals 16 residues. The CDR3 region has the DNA TGCGCCAGCAGCTTGGCGGTACAGGGGGCCTGGGATGAGCAGTTCTTC. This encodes CASSLAVQGAWDEQFF. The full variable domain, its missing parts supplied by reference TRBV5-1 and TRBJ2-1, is KAGVTQTPRYLIKTRGQQVTLSCSPISGHRSVSWYQQTPGQGLQFLFEYFSETQRNKGNFPGRFSGRQFSNSRSEMNVSTLELGDSALYLCASSLAVQGAWDEQFFGPGTRLTVL.

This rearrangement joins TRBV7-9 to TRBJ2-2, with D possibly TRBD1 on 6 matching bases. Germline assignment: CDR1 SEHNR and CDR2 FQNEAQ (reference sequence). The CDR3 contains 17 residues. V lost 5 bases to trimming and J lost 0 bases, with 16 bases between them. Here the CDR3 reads CASSGPAGTPNTGELFF. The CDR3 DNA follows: TGTGCCAGCAGCGGACCCGCCGGGACACCGAACACCGGGGAGCTGTTTTTT.

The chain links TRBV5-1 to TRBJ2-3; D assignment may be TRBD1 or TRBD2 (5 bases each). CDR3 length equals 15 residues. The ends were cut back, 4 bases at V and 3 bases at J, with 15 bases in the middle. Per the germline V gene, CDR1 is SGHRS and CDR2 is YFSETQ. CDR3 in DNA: TGCGCCAGCAGCCCAATACCGGGGCAAACAGATACGCAGTATTTT. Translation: CASSPIPGQTDTQYF.

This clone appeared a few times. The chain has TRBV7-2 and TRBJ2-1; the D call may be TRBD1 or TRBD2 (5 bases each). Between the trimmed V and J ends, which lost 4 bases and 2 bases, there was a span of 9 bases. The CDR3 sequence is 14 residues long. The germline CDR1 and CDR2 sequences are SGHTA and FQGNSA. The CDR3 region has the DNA TGTGCCAGCAGCTACAGGACTGCCTACAATGAGCAGTTCTTC. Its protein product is CASSYRTAYNEQFF.

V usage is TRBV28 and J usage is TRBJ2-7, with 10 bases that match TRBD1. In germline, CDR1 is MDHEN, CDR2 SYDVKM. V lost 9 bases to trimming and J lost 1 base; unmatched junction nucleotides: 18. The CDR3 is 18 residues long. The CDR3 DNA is TGTGCCAGTTTCTCCTTCTTTCCGGGACAGGGGCCTTCCTACGAGCAGTACTTC. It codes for CASFSFFPGQGPSYEQYF.

This chain's CDR3 is CASSEGPGQTFFLVTDTQYF. In DNA, the CDR3 is TGTGCCAGCAGTGAAGGACCGGGACAGACCTTCTTCTTGGTGACAGATACGCAGTATTTT. The chain employs TRBV6-1 and TRBJ2-3, with 7 bases that match TRBD1. V lost 1 base to trimming and J lost 3 bases; unmatched junction nucleotides: 19. Germline CDR1 reads MNHNS; CDR2 reads SASEGT. This CDR3 region has 20 residues.

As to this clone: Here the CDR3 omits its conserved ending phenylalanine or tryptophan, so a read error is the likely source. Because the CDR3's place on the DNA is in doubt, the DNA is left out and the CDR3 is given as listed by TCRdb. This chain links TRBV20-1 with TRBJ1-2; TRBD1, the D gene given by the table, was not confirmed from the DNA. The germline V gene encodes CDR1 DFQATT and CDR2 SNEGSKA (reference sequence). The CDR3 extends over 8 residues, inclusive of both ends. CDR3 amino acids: CSASGTLG.

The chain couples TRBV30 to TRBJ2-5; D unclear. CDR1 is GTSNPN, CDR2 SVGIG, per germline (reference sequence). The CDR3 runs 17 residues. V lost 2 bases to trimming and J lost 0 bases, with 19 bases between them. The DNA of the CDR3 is TGTGCCTGGAGTCGAGCCATCCCTACCCGGTACCAAGAGACCCAGTACTTC. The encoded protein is CAWSRAIPTRYQETQYF.

The CDR3 region is CASSPSPGLAGFTDTQYF. CDR3 DNA sequence: TGTGCCAGCAGCCCCAGTCCGGGACTAGCGGGGTTCACAGATACGCAGTATTTT. This chain links TRBV5-4 with TRBJ2-3; 13 bases fit TRBD2. Germline trimming cut 4 bases from V and 2 bases from J; bases unmatched to any gene: 10. Germline CDR1 is SGHNT and CDR2 is YYREEE (reference sequence). The CDR3 sequence is 18 residues long.